A selection of T cell receptor beta chains follows, all from one sample in a study of shared clonotypes between healthy human individuals. Sequencing used immunoSEQ multiplex PCR; TCRdb keeps in-frame clones, though not all of them. The table includes about 490,000 clones, roughly 85% detected once. The specimen was PBMCs. These receptors were obtained from a woman aged 40 to 50 in good health. Some clones in this sample may be carry-over from other donors' samples. CDR3s include the opening cysteine and the closing phenylalanine or tryptophan. D genes are given only for firm matches. Expanded clones are given a class, and other clones once, few, many or no size at all.

clone_size: few; v_call: TRBV5-1; j_call: TRBJ1-5; d_call: TRBD1; cdr3_nt: TGCGCCAGCAGCTTGGGGTCAGGGGGTCAGCCCCAGCATTTT; cdr3_aa: CASSLGSGGQPQHF
clone_size: few; v_call: TRBV19; j_call: TRBJ1-1; d_call: .; cdr3_nt: TGTGCCAGTAACTCATACAGCCCGAACACTGAAGCTTTCTTT; cdr3_aa: CASNSYSPNTEAFF
clone_size: once; v_call: TRBV7-9; j_call: TRBJ2-5; d_call: TRBD1; cdr3_nt: TGTGCCAGCAGCTCCCACGACAGGGAAGAGACCCAGTACTTC; cdr3_aa: CASSSHDREETQYF
clone_size: .; v_call: TRBV7-2; j_call: TRBJ2-3; d_call: .; cdr3_nt: TGTGCCAGCAGCTTTCCGTCGAGCACAGATACGCAGTATTTT; cdr3_aa: CASSFPSSTDTQYF
clone_size: .; v_call: TRBV7-2; j_call: TRBJ2-4; d_call: .; cdr3_nt: TGTGCCAGCAGCTTAGTCCCGGACGGGATGATTCAGTACTTC; cdr3_aa: CASSLVPDGMIQYF
clone_size: .; v_call: TRBV7-9; j_call: TRBJ2-3; d_call: TRBD1; cdr3_nt: TGTGCCAGCAGCTTAGGGGATTTGGGACAGGTCCTGGGCACAGATACGCAGTATTTT; cdr3_aa: CASSLGDLGQVLGTDTQYF
clone_size: .; v_call: TRBV6-1; j_call: TRBJ2-1; d_call: .; cdr3_nt: TGTGCCAGCAGTGGGACAGCCACTCCCACCTACAATGAGCAGTTCTTC; cdr3_aa: CASSGTATPTYNEQFF
clone_size: .; v_call: TRBV19; j_call: TRBJ1-2; d_call: .; cdr3_nt: TGTGCCAGTAGTACTTCCGGGACACCTATCTATGGCTACACCTTC; cdr3_aa: CASSTSGTPIYGYTF
clone_size: .; v_call: TRBV10-3; j_call: TRBJ2-5; d_call: TRBD1; cdr3_nt: TGTGCCATCAGTGGGGCCGGGACAGGGCCTCAAGAGACCCAGTACTTC; cdr3_aa: CAISGAGTGPQETQYF
clone_size: .; v_call: TRBV7-9; j_call: TRBJ2-3; d_call: .; cdr3_nt: TGTGCCAGCAGCTTGGGGGGCTTAGTTCATACGCAGTATTTT; cdr3_aa: CASSLGGLVHTQYF
clone_size: .; v_call: TRBV4-2; j_call: TRBJ2-7; d_call: TRBD2; cdr3_nt: TGTGCCAGCAGCCCGAGAGGGGCGGGAGGCCCCTCCTACGAGCAGTACTTC; cdr3_aa: CASSPRGAGGPSYEQYF
clone_size: .; v_call: TRBV28; j_call: TRBJ1-3; d_call: TRBD1; cdr3_nt: TGTGCCAGCAGGGGAGGGGGCCACTCTGGAAACACCATATATTTT; cdr3_aa: CASRGGGHSGNTIYF
clone_size: .; v_call: TRBV19; j_call: TRBJ2-1; d_call: TRBD2; cdr3_nt: TGTGCCAGTAGTACTAGTAGCGGGAATGTGCAGTTCTTC; cdr3_aa: CASSTSSGNVQFF
clone_size: few; v_call: TRBV18; j_call: TRBJ1-1; d_call: .; cdr3_nt: TGTGCCAGCTCACAGGACAGATGGAACACTGAAGCTTTCTTT; cdr3_aa: CASSQDRWNTEAFF
clone_size: .; v_call: TRBV7-9; j_call: TRBJ2-7; d_call: .; cdr3_nt: TGTGCCAGCAGCGAAAAGCGGAGATACGAGCAGTACTTC; cdr3_aa: CASSEKRRYEQYF
clone_size: .; v_call: TRBV29-1; j_call: TRBJ2-7; d_call: .; cdr3_nt: TGCAGCGTTGAAGTCTTGTACGAGCAGTACTTC; cdr3_aa: CSVEVLYEQYF
clone_size: .; v_call: TRBV7-9; j_call: TRBJ2-2; d_call: TRBD2; cdr3_nt: TGTGCCAGCAGCTTCGCACCTAGCGGGATCGCCGGGGAGCTGTTTTTT; cdr3_aa: CASSFAPSGIAGELFF
clone_size: .; v_call: TRBV7-2; j_call: TRBJ2-3; d_call: .; cdr3_nt: TGTGCCAGCAGCCGGGACCCCGCGGCGGCAGATACGCAGTATTTT; cdr3_aa: CASSRDPAAADTQYF
clone_size: .; v_call: TRBV2; j_call: TRBJ2-1; d_call: TRBD1; cdr3_nt: TGTGCCAGCAGGACAGGGGGCCACAATGAGCAGTTCTTC; cdr3_aa: CASRTGGHNEQFF
clone_size: .; v_call: TRBV11-2; j_call: TRBJ1-1; d_call: .; cdr3_nt: TGTGCCAGCAGCCCTCTACCACGGCAGGGAATGAACACTGAAGCTTTCTTT; cdr3_aa: CASSPLPRQGMNTEAFF
clone_size: .; v_call: TRBV6-1; j_call: TRBJ1-5; d_call: .; cdr3_nt: TGTGCCAGCAGTGAAGGGGTAGGGGCGAATCAGCCCCAGCATTTT; cdr3_aa: CASSEGVGANQPQHF
clone_size: .; v_call: TRBV12-5; j_call: TRBJ1-1; d_call: TRBD1; cdr3_nt: TGTGCTAGTGGGAAGGGGGCGCCCACTGAAGCTTTCTTT; cdr3_aa: CASGKGAPTEAFF
clone_size: once; v_call: TRBV15; j_call: TRBJ1-1; d_call: .; cdr3_nt: TGTGCCACCAGCATAGACCGACGGGACACTGAAGCTTTCTTT; cdr3_aa: CATSIDRRDTEAFF
clone_size: .; v_call: TRBV6-5; j_call: TRBJ1-1; d_call: .; cdr3_nt: TGTGCCAGCAGTTACAGGGAGGGGATCACTGAAGCTTTCTTT; cdr3_aa: CASSYREGITEAFF
clone_size: .; v_call: TRBV7-8; j_call: TRBJ2-3; d_call: .; cdr3_nt: TGTGCCAGCAGCTTAGGAGCCTTCACAGATACGCAGTATTTT; cdr3_aa: CASSLGAFTDTQYF
clone_size: .; v_call: TRBV4-2; j_call: TRBJ2-7; d_call: .; cdr3_nt: TGTGCCAGCAGCCAAGTATCAGGGGATCACGAGCAGTACTTC; cdr3_aa: CASSQVSGDHEQYF
clone_size: .; v_call: TRBV7-9; j_call: TRBJ1-1; d_call: .; cdr3_nt: TGTGCCAGCAGCATGAACACTGAAGCTTTCTTT; cdr3_aa: CASSMNTEAFF
clone_size: .; v_call: TRBV18; j_call: TRBJ1-5; d_call: .; cdr3_nt: TGTGCCAGCTCTAGAACGACGGAGCAGCCCCAGCATTTT; cdr3_aa: CASSRTTEQPQHF
clone_size: .; v_call: TRBV29-1; j_call: TRBJ2-1; d_call: .; cdr3_nt: TGCAGCGTTGAAAGCGCCACAACCTACAATGAGCAGTTCTTC; cdr3_aa: CSVESATTYNEQFF
clone_size: .; v_call: TRBV5-5; j_call: TRBJ2-7; d_call: TRBD2; cdr3_nt: TGTGCCAGCAGCTTGCTGGGACTACCATACGAGCAGTACTTC; cdr3_aa: CASSLLGLPYEQYF
clone_size: .; v_call: TRBV30; j_call: TRBJ1-4; d_call: .; cdr3_nt: TGTGCCTTAGCGCGGGCGGCTAATGAAAAACTGTTTTTT; cdr3_aa: CALARAANEKLFF
clone_size: few; v_call: TRBV19; j_call: TRBJ2-7; d_call: TRBD2; cdr3_nt: TGTGCCAGTAGTGACACTAGCGCTACCTACGAGCAGTACTTC; cdr3_aa: CASSDTSATYEQYF
clone_size: .; v_call: TRBV6-6; j_call: TRBJ1-1; d_call: .; cdr3_nt: TGTGCCAGCAGTCCGCAGGGTCTGTCTGAAGCTTTCTTT; cdr3_aa: CASSPQGLSEAFF
clone_size: few; v_call: TRBV28; j_call: TRBJ1-5; d_call: .; cdr3_nt: TGTGCCAGCAGTTTTGGTGTGTTTTCGGCAGGGCGGGAATTTAGCAATCAGCCCCAGCATTTT; cdr3_aa: CASSFGVFSAGREFSNQPQHF
clone_size: .; v_call: TRBV6-5; j_call: TRBJ2-7; d_call: TRBD2; cdr3_nt: TGTGCCAGCAGTTATTTGGGACTAGCGGGTACCTACGAGCAGTACTTC; cdr3_aa: CASSYLGLAGTYEQYF
clone_size: .; v_call: TRBV11-1; j_call: TRBJ2-5; d_call: TRBD2; cdr3_nt: TGTGCCAGCAGCGCGTTCGGACTAGCGGAAGAGACCCAGTACTTC; cdr3_aa: CASSAFGLAEETQYF
clone_size: many; v_call: TRBV29-1; j_call: TRBJ2-1; d_call: .; cdr3_nt: TGCAGCGTCGCTGTTACAGGGAACAATGAGCAGTTCTTC; cdr3_aa: CSVAVTGNNEQFF
clone_size: .; v_call: TRBV19; j_call: TRBJ2-2; d_call: .; cdr3_nt: TGTGCCAGTACCCTCGACTGGGGCACCGGGGAGCTGTTTTTT; cdr3_aa: CASTLDWGTGELFF
clone_size: .; v_call: TRBV13; j_call: TRBJ2-7; d_call: TRBD2; cdr3_nt: TGTGCCAGCAGCTCCAAGCGGGGGTCGGGCCGATCAACCTACGAGCAGTACTTC; cdr3_aa: CASSSKRGSGRSTYEQYF
clone_size: .; v_call: TRBV30; j_call: TRBJ2-4; d_call: TRBD2; cdr3_nt: TGTGCCTGGAGTGTACGGAGCGGGAGGGGCATTCAGTACTTC; cdr3_aa: CAWSVRSGRGIQYF
clone_size: .; v_call: TRBV29-1; j_call: TRBJ2-3; d_call: .; cdr3_nt: TGCAGCGTTGAGGGCGGCCGAGGGGGCACAGATACGCAGTATTTT; cdr3_aa: CSVEGGRGGTDTQYF